A single sample is the source of the 10 T cell receptor beta chains below, sequenced in a study of blood T cell repertoires in COVID-19. The repertoire was sequenced with immunoSEQ multiplex PCR; TCRdb's copy has only in-frame clones and lacks some. This table holds 210,000 or so clones, 85% to 90% found once. Sequences were obtained from peripheral blood. These receptors originate from a woman in her sixties or seventies with acute or convalescent COVID-19.

This clone was counted a few times. The chain is built from TRBV18 and TRBJ1-3; 7 positions agree with TRBD1. Trimming cost V 4 bases and J 2 bases; bases outside gene matches: 5. Germline-derived CDR1 and CDR2 are KGHSH and LQKENI. This CDR3 comprises 15 residues. This CDR3 reads CASSLDRDPGNTIYF. The CDR3 DNA sequence: TGTGCCAGCTCACTAGACAGGGATCCTGGAAACACCATATATTTT.

The chain has TRBV6-6 and TRBJ2-3, with TRBD2 matching over 9 bases. CDR1 MNHNY and CDR2 SVGAGI come from the germline V gene (reference sequence). Trimming cost V 0 bases and J 5 bases; bases outside gene matches: 6. The length of the CDR3 is 16 residues. The CDR3 here is CASSYSGGGAGDTQYF. The CDR3, as DNA: TGTGCCAGCAGTTACTCAGGCGGGGGGGCGGGAGATACGCAGTATTTT.

This chain links TRBV6-5 with TRBJ1-2, with 10 nucleotides matching TRBD1. CDR3 length: 15 residues. Germline V gives CDR1 MNHEY, CDR2 SVGAGI. V shed 5 bases, J shed 4 bases, and the junction held 7 bases outside the gene matches. The CDR3 region has the DNA TGTGCCAGCAGTCCGACGACAGGGGGCATCTATGGCTACACCTTC. Translated: CASSPTTGGIYGYTF.

CDR3 nucleotide sequence: TGTGCCAGCAGCCTATCCCGGGACAGGGGTTTCAGGGGCTACACCTTC. Amino acids: CASSLSRDRGFRGYTF. The chain couples TRBV11-2 to TRBJ1-2, with 10 bases matching TRBD1. The CDR3 consists of 16 residues. V shed 5 bases, J shed 8 bases, and the junction held 14 bases outside the gene matches. Per germline, CDR1 SGHAT and CDR2 FQNNGV.

The chain employs TRBV29-1 and TRBJ2-1, with D maybe TRBD1 (5 bases). The germline gives CDR1 SQVTM, CDR2 ANQGSEA. The germline V and J ends were trimmed by 6 bases and 1 base, with 10 bases remaining between them. The CDR3 length is 13 residues. In nucleotides, the CDR3 is TGCAGCGTGAGGTCAGGGTCCTACAATGAGCAGTTCTTC. Its translation is CSVRSGSYNEQFF.

The chain couples TRBV24-1 to TRBJ2-3; 15 bases are shared with TRBD2. Germline values: CDR1 KGHDR, CDR2 SFDVKD. The CDR3 is 17 amino acids. V lost 5 bases and J lost 5; bases outside the gene matches: 7. CDR3 in amino acids: CATSARTSGREGDTQYF. CDR3 sequence (DNA): TGTGCCACCAGTGCCCGGACTAGCGGGAGGGAAGGAGATACGCAGTATTTT.

J is TRBJ2-1 and V is TRBV4-3, with D possibly being TRBD2 (5 bases). V gave up 2 bases and J gave up 1 base, with 9 bases separating them. Looked up from germline, CDR1 is LGHNA and CDR2 is YSLEER. The CDR3 contains 15 residues. The CDR3: CASSQQTSSYNEQFF. CDR3 DNA: TGCGCCAGCAGCCAACAAACTAGTTCCTACAATGAGCAGTTCTTC.

About this clone: The same CDR3 also results from other DNA sequences found in this sample. Written as DNA, the CDR3 is TGTGCCAGCAGCTTAGGACAGGGAAACTATGGCTACACCTTC. Protein: CASSLGQGNYGYTF. The chain combines TRBV7-2 with TRBJ1-2, with 7 positions matching TRBD1. CDR3 length: 14 residues. V shed 1 base and J 2 bases; nucleotides not matched to a gene: 1. Germline V gene data show CDR1 as SGHTA and CDR2 as FQGNSA.

The CDR3 DNA reads TGTGCCAGCAGCCCAGGGGGTATGAACACTGAAGCTTTCTTT. This codes for CASSPGGMNTEAFF. The rearrangement uses TRBV6-6 and TRBJ1-1; TRBD1 matches at 7 bases. The CDR3 sequence is 14 residues long. Germline assignment: CDR1 MNHNY and CDR2 SVGAGI (reference sequence). J was trimmed by 0 bases and V by 6 bases; bases with no gene match: 4.

The chain recombines TRBV7-8 with TRBJ2-3, with TRBD1 matching over 7 bases. The CDR3 is made up of 17 amino acids. The germline CDR1 and CDR2 sequences are SGHVS and FQNEAQ. V was clipped by 5 bases and J by 1 base; unmatched bases: 12. CDR3 nucleotides: TGTGCCAGCAGCCCTCCTCGACAGGGTCCCCGCACAGATACGCAGTATTTT. This codes for CASSPPRQGPRTDTQYF. Complete variable domain (other parts from reference TRBV7-8 and TRBJ2-3): GAGVSQSPRYKVAKRGQDVALRCDPISGHVSLFWYQQALGQGPEFLTYFQNEAQLDKSGLPSDRFFAERPEGSVSTLKIQRTQQEDSAVYLCASSPPRQGPRTDTQYFGPGTRLTVL.